This T cell receptor beta chain emerged from a study of OX40 agonist ivuxolimab in advanced cancers. The CDR3 sequence is 14 residues long. The germline V gene encodes CDR1 SGHRS and CDR2 YFSETQ. The V end lost 4 bases, the J end lost 3 bases, and 13 bases lay between the germline ends. Produced via immunoSEQ multiplex PCR; TCRdb's table is partial and in-frame only. The data show around 77,000 clones, 85% seen once. This chain joins TRBV5-1 and TRBJ1-1; D gene ambiguous. The sample consisted of CD4+ or CD8+ T cells sorted from blood, taken in a trial of the OX40 agonist ivuxolimab. The origin of this receptor is an adult with an advanced solid tumor such as melanoma, head and neck, liver or kidney cancer. CDR3 protein: CASSREVGYTEAFF. In DNA form, the CDR3 reads TGCGCCAGCAGCCGGGAAGTGGGGTACACTGAAGCTTTCTTT.